The TCR beta chain described here comes from a study of PD-1 blockade in mismatch repair-deficient tumors. The repertoire was sequenced with immunoSEQ multiplex PCR; TCRdb's copy has only in-frame clones and lacks some. This sample yields 120,000 or so clones, of which 86% are seen a single time; approximately 13% belongs to the top ten. The CDR3 is 14 residues long. Germline CDR1 and CDR2: SGHAT and FQNNGV. Trimming took off 1 base at V and 3 bases at J, with 10 bases between the two ends. V is TRBV11-2 and J is TRBJ2-7; the D gene is possibly TRBD1 (6 bases). The source was peripheral blood, collected 44 weeks after starting pembrolizumab. This sequence was found in an adult with mismatch repair-deficient cancer. Here the CDR3 DNA reads TGTGCCAGCAGCTTAGGTTGGACAGACTACGAGCAGTACTTC. This sequence encodes CASSLGWTDYEQYF.